A single sample is the source of the 10 T cell receptor beta chains below, sequenced in a study of cytomegalovirus exposure and HLA in healthy donors. Primers: 60 Vbeta forward and 13 Jbeta reverse. Measured with immunoSEQ multiplex PCR; TCRdb has only the in-frame clones, and not every one. The data show 140,000 to 150,000 clones, about 79% seen once. The source material was PBMCs. The receptors come from a woman in her 30s in good health and CMV-seronegative.

Of note for this clone: Other DNA variants within this sample encode the same CDR3. CDR3 region: CASSLAGSFSGNTIYF. In DNA form, the CDR3 reads TGCGCCAGCAGCTTGGCCGGGAGCTTCTCTGGAAACACCATATATTTT. The chain uses TRBV5-1 and TRBJ1-3; D gene uncertain. Germline CDR1 and CDR2: SGHRS and YFSETQ. Trimming took off 0 bases at V and 0 bases at J, with 10 bases between the two ends. CDR3 length equals 16 residues.

This CDR3 reads CATSRAGITNYEQYF. CDR3 in DNA: TGTGCCACCAGCAGAGCCGGGATAACCAACTACGAGCAGTACTTC. This chain connects TRBV15 to TRBJ2-7; possibly TRBD2 for D (5 bases). This CDR3 contains 15 residues. Trimming removed 1 base from V and 3 bases from J, with 13 bases in between. Germline V gives CDR1 LNHNV, CDR2 YYDKDF (reference sequence).

The J gene is TRBJ1-1, the V gene TRBV9; D is ambiguous. Germline loops: CDR1 SGDLS, CDR2 YYNGEE. CDR3 length equals 13 residues. V gave up 0 bases and J gave up 11 bases, with 14 bases separating them. Here the CDR3 DNA reads TGTGCCAGCAGCGTAGACCTTCGGGGTGAGGCTTTCTTT. Its protein is CASSVDLRGEAFF.

The DNA for the CDR3 is TGTGCCAGCAGTTTAATGCGAGGGAACACCATATATTTT. Protein product: CASSLMRGNTIYF. The chain is built from TRBV28 and TRBJ1-3; D remains unclear. The CDR3 runs to 13 residues. Germline V gene sequence: CDR1 MDHEN, CDR2 SYDVKM. Deletions cut 2 bases from V and 7 bases from J, with 9 bases between.

This rearrangement joins TRBV9 to TRBJ2-2; 7 bases fit TRBD1. The CDR3 covers 16 residues. Germline assignment: CDR1 SGDLS and CDR2 YYNGEE. V shed 4 bases and J 4 bases; nucleotides not matched to a gene: 10. The CDR3 region has the DNA TGTGCCAGCAGCTCAAGAGGACAGGTGGGCACCGGGGAGCTGTTTTTT. Amino acids: CASSSRGQVGTGELFF.

The V call is TRBV5-1, the J call TRBJ1-1; 8 nucleotides align to TRBD1. The CDR3 is 14 residues long. With 7 bases clipped from V and 0 bases from J, the junction kept 5 bases outside the gene matches. Germline loops: CDR1 SGHRS, CDR2 YFSETQ. The CDR3 DNA reads as TGCGCCAGCTGTCCGACAGGGGTGAACACTGAAGCTTTCTTT. Translation: CASCPTGVNTEAFF.

The V and J genes are TRBV5-1 and TRBJ1-2, with TRBD1 matching 8 bases. CDR1 SGHRS and CDR2 YFSETQ come from the germline V gene. Losses at the gene ends were 0 bases for V and 0 bases for J; bases not matched to a gene: 10. This CDR3 is 18 amino acids long. CDR3 in DNA: TGCGCCAGCAGCTTGGTCCCTCCAGGGGGCACCCCTAACTATGGCTACACCTTC. It encodes CASSLVPPGGTPNYGYTF.

The chain joins TRBV7-6 to TRBJ2-2; D might be TRBD2 (5 bases). CDR1 is SGHVS and CDR2 is FNYEAQ in the germline V gene. This CDR3 region has 15 residues. V was clipped by 5 bases and J by 1 base, with 11 bases between them. The CDR3, as DNA: TGTGCCAGCAGCCTATTCCGGGAGAACACCGGGGAGCTGTTTTTT. Translated, it gives CASSLFRENTGELFF.

The chain uses TRBV5-4 and TRBJ1-2; TRBD1 might be the D (6 bases). CDR3 size: 13 residues. Trimming removed 4 bases from V and 5 bases from J, with 12 bases in between. Germline values: CDR1 SGHNT, CDR2 YYREEE (reference sequence). The DNA for the CDR3 is TGTGCCAGCAGCACTTACACAGGGTATGGCTACACCTTC. This gives the protein CASSTYTGYGYTF.

The rearrangement joins TRBV9 to TRBJ1-1; D uncertain. V was cut by 6 bases and J by 0 bases, with 12 bases left in between. This CDR3 spans 14 amino acids. CDR1 is SGDLS and CDR2 is YYNGEE in the germline V gene. The CDR3 nucleotides read TGTGCCAGCAACATGGGCGGGATGAACACTGAAGCTTTCTTT. Translation gives CASNMGGMNTEAFF.